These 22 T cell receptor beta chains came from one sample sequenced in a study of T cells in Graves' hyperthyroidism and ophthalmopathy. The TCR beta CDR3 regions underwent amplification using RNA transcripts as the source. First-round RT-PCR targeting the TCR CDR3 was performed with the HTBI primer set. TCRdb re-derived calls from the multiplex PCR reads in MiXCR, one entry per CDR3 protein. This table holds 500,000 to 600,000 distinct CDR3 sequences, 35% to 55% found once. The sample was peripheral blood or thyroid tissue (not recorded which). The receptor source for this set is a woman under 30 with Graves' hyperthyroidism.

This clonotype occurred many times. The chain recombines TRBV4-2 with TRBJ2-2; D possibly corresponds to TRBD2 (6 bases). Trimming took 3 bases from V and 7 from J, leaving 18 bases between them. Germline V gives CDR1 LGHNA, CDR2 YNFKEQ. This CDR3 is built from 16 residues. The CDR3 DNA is TGTGCCAGCAGCCAGGGACTCCTACAAGGTGACGGGGAGCTGTTTTTT. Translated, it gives CASSQGLLQGDGELFF.

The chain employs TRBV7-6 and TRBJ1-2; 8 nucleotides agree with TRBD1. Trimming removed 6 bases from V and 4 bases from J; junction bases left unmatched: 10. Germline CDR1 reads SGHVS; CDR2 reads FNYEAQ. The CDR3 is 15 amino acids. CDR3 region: CASRGTGLTLYGYTF. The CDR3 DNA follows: TGTGCCAGCAGAGGGACAGGCCTCACCCTCTATGGCTACACCTTC.

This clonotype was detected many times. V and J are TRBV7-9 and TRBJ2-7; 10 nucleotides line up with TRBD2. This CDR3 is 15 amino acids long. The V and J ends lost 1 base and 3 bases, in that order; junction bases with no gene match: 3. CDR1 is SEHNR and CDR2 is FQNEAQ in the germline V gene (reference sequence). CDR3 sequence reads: CASSLGTSGDYEQYF. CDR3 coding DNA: TGTGCCAGCAGCTTAGGGACTAGCGGAGACTACGAGCAGTACTTC.

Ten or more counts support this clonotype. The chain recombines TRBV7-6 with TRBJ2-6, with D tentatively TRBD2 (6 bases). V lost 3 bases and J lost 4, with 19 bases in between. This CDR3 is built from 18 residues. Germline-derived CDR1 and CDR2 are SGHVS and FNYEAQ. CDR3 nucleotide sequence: TGTGCCAGCAGCTTGGAATCCGGGAGAAGGTCGGGGGCCAACGTCCTGACTTTC. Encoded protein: CASSLESGRRSGANVLTF.

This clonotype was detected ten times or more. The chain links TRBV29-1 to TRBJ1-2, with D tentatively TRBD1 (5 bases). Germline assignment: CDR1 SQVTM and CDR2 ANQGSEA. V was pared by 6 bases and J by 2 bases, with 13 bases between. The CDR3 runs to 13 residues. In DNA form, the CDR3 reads TGCAGCGTCGAGGACACGAACAACTATGGCTACACCTTC. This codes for CSVEDTNNYGYTF.

The CDR3 here is CATSSRTGGNSPLHF. DNA for the CDR3: TGTGCCACCAGCAGCCGGACAGGGGGCAATTCACCCCTCCACTTT. The chain uses TRBV15 and TRBJ1-6, with 11 bases lining up with TRBD1. This CDR3 region has 15 residues. Germline V lookup: CDR1 LNHNV, CDR2 YYDKDF (reference sequence). V was pared by 3 bases and J by 7 bases, with 2 bases of the junction left unmatched.

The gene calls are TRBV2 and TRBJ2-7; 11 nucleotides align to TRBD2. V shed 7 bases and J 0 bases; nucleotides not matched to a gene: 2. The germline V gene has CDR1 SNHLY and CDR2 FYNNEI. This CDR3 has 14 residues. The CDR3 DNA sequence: TGTGCCAGCACCACTAGCGGGAGCTCCTACGAGCAGTACTTC. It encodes CASTTSGSSYEQYF. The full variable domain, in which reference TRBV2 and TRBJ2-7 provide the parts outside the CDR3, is EPEVTQTPSHQVTQMGQEVILRCVPISNHLYFYWYRQILGQKVEFLVSFYNNEISEKSEIFDDQFSVERPDGSNFTLKIRSTKLEDSAMYFCASTTSGSSYEQYFGPGTRLTVT.

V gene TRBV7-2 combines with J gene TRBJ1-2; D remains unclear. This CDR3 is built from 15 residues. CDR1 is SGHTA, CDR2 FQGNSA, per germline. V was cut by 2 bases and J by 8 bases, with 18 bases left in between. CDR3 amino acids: CASSLWGAGSLGYTF. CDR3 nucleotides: TGTGCCAGCAGCTTATGGGGTGCCGGGTCATTAGGCTACACCTTC.

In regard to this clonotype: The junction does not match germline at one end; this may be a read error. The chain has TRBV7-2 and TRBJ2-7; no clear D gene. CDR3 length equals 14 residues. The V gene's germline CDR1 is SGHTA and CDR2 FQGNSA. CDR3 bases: TGCGCCAGCAGCCCAAGGTCCCCCTCTAATCAGCAGTACTTC. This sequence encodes CASSPRSPSNQQYF.

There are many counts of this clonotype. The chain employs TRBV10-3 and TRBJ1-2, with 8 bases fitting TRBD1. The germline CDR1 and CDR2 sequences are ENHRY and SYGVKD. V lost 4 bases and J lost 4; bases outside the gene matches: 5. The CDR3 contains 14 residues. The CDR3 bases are TGTGCCATCAGTGTCGAGGGACAGGCCTATGGCTACACCTTC. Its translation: CAISVEGQAYGYTF.

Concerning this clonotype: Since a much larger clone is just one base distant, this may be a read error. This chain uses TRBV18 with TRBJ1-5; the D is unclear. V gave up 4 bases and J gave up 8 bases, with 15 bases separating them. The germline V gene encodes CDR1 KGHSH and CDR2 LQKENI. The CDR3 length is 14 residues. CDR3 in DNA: TGTGCCAGCTCACTCGGGCGGGTTGGGGAGCCCCAGCATTTT. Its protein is CASSLGRVGEPQHF.

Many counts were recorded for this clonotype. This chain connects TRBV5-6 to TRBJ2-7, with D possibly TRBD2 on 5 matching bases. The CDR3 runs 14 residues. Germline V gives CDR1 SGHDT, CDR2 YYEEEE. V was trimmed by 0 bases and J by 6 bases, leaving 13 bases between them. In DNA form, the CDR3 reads TGTGCCAGCAGCTTGGCCGAGAGGCTAGCCGAGCAGTACTTC. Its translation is CASSLAERLAEQYF.

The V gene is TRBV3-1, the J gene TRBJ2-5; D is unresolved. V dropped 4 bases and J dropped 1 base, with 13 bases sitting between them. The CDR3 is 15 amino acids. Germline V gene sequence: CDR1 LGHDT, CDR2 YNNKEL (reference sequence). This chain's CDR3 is CASSLTLGLQETQYF. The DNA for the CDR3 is TGTGCCAGCAGCCTAACACTCGGTCTCCAAGAGACCCAGTACTTC.

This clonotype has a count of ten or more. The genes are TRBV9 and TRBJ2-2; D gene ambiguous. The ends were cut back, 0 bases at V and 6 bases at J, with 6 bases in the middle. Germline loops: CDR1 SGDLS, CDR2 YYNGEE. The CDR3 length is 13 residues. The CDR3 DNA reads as TGTGCCAGCAGCGTAGATGAGCCCGGGGAGCTGTTTTTT. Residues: CASSVDEPGELFF.

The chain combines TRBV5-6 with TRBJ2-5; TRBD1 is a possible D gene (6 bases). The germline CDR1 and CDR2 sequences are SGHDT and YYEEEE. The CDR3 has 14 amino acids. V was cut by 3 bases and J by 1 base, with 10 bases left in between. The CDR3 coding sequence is TGTGCCAGCAGCTACACAGGGCTCCAAGAGACCCAGTACTTC. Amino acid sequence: CASSYTGLQETQYF.

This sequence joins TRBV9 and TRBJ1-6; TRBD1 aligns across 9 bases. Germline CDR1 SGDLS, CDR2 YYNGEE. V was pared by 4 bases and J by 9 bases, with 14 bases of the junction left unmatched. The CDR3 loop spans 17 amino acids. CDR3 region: CASSWRAETGGSSPLHF. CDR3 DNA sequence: TGTGCCAGCAGCTGGAGAGCCGAGACAGGGGGTAGTTCACCCCTCCACTTT.

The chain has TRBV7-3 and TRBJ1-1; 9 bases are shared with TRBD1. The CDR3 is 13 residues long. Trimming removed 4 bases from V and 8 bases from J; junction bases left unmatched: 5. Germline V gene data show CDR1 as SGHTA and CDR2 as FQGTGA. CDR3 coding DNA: TGTGCCAGCAGCTCCCGGGACAGGGCCGAAGCTTTCTTT. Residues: CASSSRDRAEAFF.

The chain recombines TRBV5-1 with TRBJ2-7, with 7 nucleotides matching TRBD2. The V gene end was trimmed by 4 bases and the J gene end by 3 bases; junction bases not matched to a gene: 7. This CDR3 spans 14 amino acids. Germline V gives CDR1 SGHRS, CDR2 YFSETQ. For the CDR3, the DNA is TGCGCCAGCAGCGGGAGGGCCACTGGCTACGAGCAGTACTTC. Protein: CASSGRATGYEQYF.

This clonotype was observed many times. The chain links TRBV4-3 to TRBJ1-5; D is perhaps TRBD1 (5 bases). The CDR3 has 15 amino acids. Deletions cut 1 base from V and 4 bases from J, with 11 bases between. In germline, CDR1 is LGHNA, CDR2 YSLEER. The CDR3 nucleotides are TGCGCCAGCAGCCAAGGTGAGGGGCAGAATCAGCCCCAGCATTTT. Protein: CASSQGEGQNQPQHF.

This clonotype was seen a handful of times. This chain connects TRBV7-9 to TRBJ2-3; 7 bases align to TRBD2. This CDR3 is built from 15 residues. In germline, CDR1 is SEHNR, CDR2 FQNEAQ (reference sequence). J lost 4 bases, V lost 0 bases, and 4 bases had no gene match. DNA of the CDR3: TGTGCCAGCAGCTTAGCTGGGGGGAGGGCAGATACGCAGTATTTT. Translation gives CASSLAGGRADTQYF.

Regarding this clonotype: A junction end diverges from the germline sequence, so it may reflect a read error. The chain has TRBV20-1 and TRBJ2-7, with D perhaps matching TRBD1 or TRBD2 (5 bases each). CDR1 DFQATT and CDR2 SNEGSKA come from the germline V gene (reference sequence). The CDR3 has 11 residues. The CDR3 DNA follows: TGCAGTGCTGGTGGGGGACGCGGTCGGAACTTC. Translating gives CSAGGGRGRNF.

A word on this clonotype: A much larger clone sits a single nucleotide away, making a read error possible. As DNA, the CDR3 is TGTGCCAGCAGCCCAGGGGTCGGGAATGGCTGCACCTTC. Translation: CASSPGVGNGCTF. This chain uses TRBV7-2 with TRBJ1-2, with D possibly TRBD1 on 6 matching bases. Germline V gene lookup returns CDR1 SGHTA and CDR2 FQGNSA. This CDR3 has 13 residues.